This T cell receptor (beta chain) was documented in a study of T cells in localized non-small cell lung cancer. Broader study findings: The highest T cell clonality was in uninvolved adjacent lung, above tumor. Heterogeneity remains possible, as sequencing covered one tumor region only. Within adjacent lung there appeared a median approximately 62 of the top 100 tumor clones.

Trimming removed 2 bases from V and 8 bases from J; junction bases left unmatched: 9. Germline V gene sequence: CDR1 SGHVS, CDR2 FNYEAQ. This CDR3 is 16 amino acids long. Sequencing was performed with immunoSEQ multiplex PCR; in TCRdb, only in-frame clones are kept and a portion is missing. The table lists about 19,000 clones, around nine tenths of them singletons. This clone has more than one count but fewer than ten. Its specificity is unknown. This TCR was sampled from a male donor at least 60 years old with stage I squamous cell lung carcinoma. This chain joins TRBV7-6 and TRBJ1-6, with 7 bases aligning to TRBD1. The input for sequencing was peripheral blood, taken before any cancer treatment. The CDR3 sequence: CASSLWDRTSYSPLHF. CDR3 DNA sequence: TGTGCCAGCAGCTTATGGGACAGAACCTCTTATTCACCCCTCCACTTT.